These 2 T cell receptor beta chains share one sample of origin, sequenced in a study of T cell responses to AZD1222 COVID-19 vaccine. The table came from immunoSEQ multiplex PCR; TCRdb's copy has only in-frame clones and leaves some out. The sample yields about 140,000 clones, of which the top ten take up 2% to 2.5%. The sequenced material came from peripheral blood. The receptors shown here come from an adult in good health.

The V call is TRBV6-6, the J call TRBJ1-1; weak D call: TRBD1 (6 bases). CDR3 length: 13 residues. V was clipped by 10 bases and J by 0 bases, with 12 bases between them. Germline CDR1 MNHNY, CDR2 SVGAGI (reference sequence). This chain's CDR3 is CAIQGPMNTEAFF. The CDR3 DNA reads TGTGCCATTCAGGGGCCCATGAACACTGAAGCTTTCTTT.

J is TRBJ1-1 and V is TRBV20-1; D remains unclear. The V and J ends lost 3 bases and 4 bases respectively, with 12 bases between them. The CDR3 spans 13 residues. CDR1 and CDR2 (germline): DFQATT, SNEGSKA (reference sequence). Here the CDR3 reads CSASWGRSTEAFF. The CDR3 DNA reads as TGCAGTGCTAGTTGGGGTCGGAGCACTGAAGCTTTCTTT.